Below, 17 T cell receptor beta chains from the same sample are listed, as sequenced in a study of cytomegalovirus exposure and HLA in healthy donors. PCR employed 60 Vbeta and 13 Jbeta primers. Sequencing used immunoSEQ multiplex PCR; TCRdb keeps in-frame clones, though not all of them. This repertoire shows roughly 140,000 clones, 80% found once; its top ten account for around 4.1%. What was sequenced was PBMCs. The receptor set was obtained from a man aged 35 to 55 in good health and CMV-seronegative.

J is TRBJ2-3 and V is TRBV23-1, with D possibly matching TRBD2 (6 bases). TRBV23-1 qualifies as an ORF whose function is uncertain. V was pared by 7 bases and J by 0 bases, with 14 bases between. CDR3 length: 15 residues. The CDR3 is CASTKWGTSTDTQYF. The CDR3 DNA sequence: TGCGCCAGCACAAAGTGGGGGACTAGCACAGATACGCAGTATTTT.

V is TRBV7-9 and J is TRBJ2-5; tentative D call: TRBD1 (6 bases). The V gene lost 5 bases and the J gene lost 4 bases, with 14 bases spanning the gap. This CDR3 contains 14 residues. In germline, CDR1 is SEHNR, CDR2 FQNEAQ (reference sequence). The chain's CDR3 is CASSTSQGRETQYF. DNA for the CDR3: TGTGCCAGCAGCACTTCACAGGGAAGAGAGACCCAGTACTTC.

Of note for this clone: Germline is not matched at one junction end, which may reflect a read error. V usage is TRBV19 and J usage is TRBJ1-1; TRBD1 aligns across 7 bases. This CDR3 has 17 amino acids. CDR1 is LNHDA and CDR2 is SQIVND in the germline V gene (reference sequence). CDR3 residues: CASSIRAGGSMNTEASF. The DNA of the CDR3 is TGTGCCAGTAGTATTAGGGCAGGGGGGTCCATGAACACTGAAGCTTCCTTT.

This clone was detected once. Different DNA sequences within this sample yield the same CDR3. The V call is TRBV2, the J call TRBJ1-1; no clear D gene. Germline V CDR1 and CDR2: SNHLY, FYNNEI. CDR3 size: 13 residues. The germline V and J ends were trimmed by 2 bases and 1 base, with 5 bases remaining between them. CDR3 bases: TGTGCCAGCAGTGAACTTCCGAACACTGAAGCTTTCTTT. Amino acid sequence: CASSELPNTEAFF.

This chain links TRBV19 with TRBJ1-2; D gene unclear. Germline CDR1 and CDR2: LNHDA and SQIVND (reference sequence). The CDR3 totals 14 residues. V was pared by 0 bases and J by 0 bases, with 5 bases between. The CDR3 DNA is TGTGCCAGTAGTATAGACAGGCCTAACTATGGCTACACCTTC. It codes for CASSIDRPNYGYTF.

The gene calls are TRBV7-3 and TRBJ2-3; no clear D. Germline V gives CDR1 SGHTA, CDR2 FQGTGA. Trimming removed 2 bases at V and 2 bases at J, with 5 bases between. The CDR3 runs to 13 residues. The CDR3 loop reads CASSLWHTDTQYF. The CDR3 nucleotides are TGTGCCAGCAGCTTATGGCACACAGATACGCAGTATTTT.

The rearrangement joins TRBV13 to TRBJ2-3; 8 bases align to TRBD2. The CDR3 has 18 residues. Germline values: CDR1 PRHDT, CDR2 FYEKMQ (reference sequence). V dropped 1 base and J dropped 6; count of bases not matched to a gene: 15. CDR3 region: CASSLVGSAGAPGDTQYF. The CDR3 DNA reads as TGTGCCAGCAGCTTAGTCGGATCAGCGGGGGCCCCGGGGGATACGCAGTATTTT.

The chain carries TRBV9 and TRBJ1-1; D unclear. The CDR3 spans 15 residues. The germline V and J ends were trimmed by 0 bases and 1 base, with 10 bases remaining between them. Per germline, CDR1 SGDLS and CDR2 YYNGEE. The CDR3 protein is CASSVVARGNTEAFF. CDR3 nucleotides: TGTGCCAGCAGCGTAGTGGCTCGGGGGAACACTGAAGCTTTCTTT.

V is TRBV27 and J is TRBJ2-3; perhaps TRBD2 as D (5 bases). Trimming took 7 bases from V and 1 from J, leaving 15 bases between them. Germline CDR1 reads MNHEY; CDR2 reads SMNVEV (reference sequence). The CDR3 has 15 residues. CDR3 coding DNA: TGTGCCAGCAATCGAGGACTGGCGGGCACAGATACGCAGTATTTT. It encodes CASNRGLAGTDTQYF.

V usage is TRBV7-9 and J usage is TRBJ2-3; D ambiguous. Germline assignment: CDR1 SEHNR and CDR2 FQNEAQ (reference sequence). CDR3 size: 13 residues. Trimming left V 7 bases short and J 6 bases short, with 14 bases between. The CDR3 is CASTSFSRDTQYF. CDR3 bases: TGTGCCAGCACCTCATTTAGTCGGGATACGCAGTATTTT.

The chain has TRBV6-6 and TRBJ1-2; possibly TRBD1 for D (6 bases). The CDR3 consists of 15 residues. The germline V gene has CDR1 MNHNY and CDR2 SVGAGI (reference sequence). V was cut by 5 bases and J by 7 bases, with 20 bases left in between. CDR3 amino acids: CASSALGAGASGYTF. The CDR3 coding sequence is TGTGCCAGCAGTGCCCTCGGGGCGGGGGCTAGTGGCTACACCTTC.

The J gene is TRBJ1-1, the V gene TRBV4-1; D unresolved. The CDR3 has 14 amino acids. From germline, CDR1 is MGHRA and CDR2 YSYEKL. Trimming removed 2 bases from V and 1 base from J, with 8 bases in between. CDR3 nucleotide sequence: TGCGCCAGCAGCCAATCTCGGGGGAACACTGAAGCTTTCTTT. Its translation is CASSQSRGNTEAFF.

V gene TRBV28 combines with J gene TRBJ2-7, with TRBD1 identical over 9 bases. The V gene end was trimmed by 6 bases and the J gene end by 2 bases; junction bases not matched to a gene: 5. The CDR3 totals 14 residues. Germline V gene sequence: CDR1 MDHEN, CDR2 SYDVKM. For the CDR3, the DNA is TGTGCCAGCAGACCGGGACAGGGAGCCTACGAGCAGTACTTC. It yields the protein CASRPGQGAYEQYF.

In the case of this clone: Other nucleotide sequences in the sample specify the same CDR3. This rearrangement joins TRBV6-5 to TRBJ2-7, with 9 bases fitting TRBD2. The ends lost 9 bases at V and 4 bases at J; junction bases unmatched: 13. Per germline, CDR1 MNHEY and CDR2 SVGAGI. CDR3 length equals 15 residues. The CDR3 bases are TGTGCCAGTAGTGGCCTAGAAAGCGGGGGGTACGAGCAGTACTTC. Its protein product is CASSGLESGGYEQYF.

The chain has TRBV18 and TRBJ1-5, with D perhaps matching TRBD1 (5 bases). The CDR3 sequence is 14 residues long. The germline V and J ends were trimmed by 3 bases and 4 bases, with 10 bases remaining between them. Germline CDR1 KGHSH, CDR2 LQKENI. In DNA form, the CDR3 reads TGTGCCAGCTCACCCGTACAGGCTAATCAGCCCCAGCATTTT. It specifies CASSPVQANQPQHF.

The chain carries TRBV6-1 and TRBJ2-5; D perhaps matches TRBD1 (5 bases). CDR1 is MNHNS, CDR2 SASEGT, per germline. CDR3 length equals 13 residues. The ends were cut back, 4 bases at V and 5 bases at J, with 11 bases in the middle. The CDR3 region is CASSAQGFETQYF. The CDR3 bases are TGTGCCAGCAGTGCCCAGGGATTCGAGACCCAGTACTTC.

This chain connects TRBV28 to TRBJ2-7; the match to TRBD2 covers 8 bases. This CDR3 region has 14 residues. The ends lost 7 bases at V and 2 bases at J; junction bases unmatched: 7. Germline V gene lookup returns CDR1 MDHEN and CDR2 SYDVKM. CDR3 in DNA: TGTGCCAGCACCAAAGCGGGGGTGACCTACGAGCAGTACTTC. It is translated as CASTKAGVTYEQYF.